This TCR beta chain was observed in a study of cytomegalovirus exposure and HLA in healthy donors. As for the study in general: A subsequent analysis stated that the approximately 120 validation repertoires were run on the same platform as the roughly 670 first-cohort repertoires. Findings and caveats of the study: Most TCR sequences proved rare, with some public TCRs found in many donors.

With regard to this clone: Its antigen is currently unknown.

Profiled with immunoSEQ multiplex PCR; TCRdb holds only in-frame clones, not every one. The sample has some 270,000 clones, about 86% seen once. The CDR3 covers 16 residues. Germline-derived CDR1 and CDR2 are LGHNA and YNFKEQ. J lost 4 bases, V lost 5 bases, and 11 bases had no gene match. The donors formed part of the approximately 130-subject validation cohort, distinct from the roughly 700-subject first cohort. V is TRBV4-2 and J is TRBJ2-3, with 8 bases lining up with TRBD1. The TCR was taken from a woman aged 18-35 years in good health and CMV-seronegative. The sequencing input was PBMCs. Here the CDR3 DNA reads TGTGCCAGCAGCAGGTTGCCGGGACAGGTCGCAGATACGCAGTATTTT. This encodes CASSRLPGQVADTQYF.